These 29 T cell receptor beta chains came from one sample sequenced in a study of CD8 T cells in ankylosing spondylitis. Study-wide points: A TCR beta motif of 7 or 8 highly homologous variants appeared characteristic of ankylosing spondylitis blood.

These receptors have no identified antigens. TCRdb itself ran the 5' RACE reads through MiXCR, one entry per CDR3 protein. The sample contains more than 500,000 distinct CDR3 sequences, about 5% of which appear only once. The sequencing input was blood, either unsorted or a sorted T cell fraction (not recorded which). The receptors were gathered from a male donor with ankylosing spondylitis.

This clonotype showed up many times. The CDR3 region has the DNA TGTGCCAGCAGTTACAGGTTAAGCAATGAGCAGTTCTTC. Residues: CASSYRLSNEQFF. This chain joins TRBV6-2 or TRBV6-3 and TRBJ2-1; no definite D call. The CDR3 is 13 amino acids. Germline V gives CDR1 MNHEY, CDR2 SVGEGT. V lost 2 bases to trimming and J lost 6 bases, with 8 bases between them.

This rearrangement joins TRBV20-1 to TRBJ2-3; D remains unclear. This CDR3 is 16 amino acids long. Germline lookup yields CDR1 DFQATT and CDR2 SNEGSKA (reference sequence). V was shortened by 1 base and J by 2 bases, with 16 bases between the two germline ends. The CDR3 region is CSARGVSLSSTDTQYF. Written as DNA, the CDR3 is TGCAGTGCTAGAGGAGTCAGCCTTTCCTCCACAGATACGCAGTATTTT.

This clonotype was picked up many times. The gene calls are TRBV5-1 and TRBJ1-6; the D gene is possibly TRBD1 (6 bases). The CDR3 length is 14 residues. V lost 3 bases to trimming and J lost 7 bases, with 11 bases between them. Germline CDR1 SGHRS, CDR2 YFSETQ. This chain's CDR3 is CASSYSQGNSPLHF. For the CDR3, the DNA is TGCGCCAGCAGCTACTCTCAGGGGAATTCACCCCTCCACTTT.

V gene TRBV7-2 combines with J gene TRBJ2-7; D call uncertain. The CDR3 has 14 amino acids. The V gene's germline CDR1 is SGHTA and CDR2 FQGNSA. With 3 bases removed from V and 3 bases from J, the gap between germline ends came to 12 bases. The CDR3 DNA is TGTGCCAGCAGCTTCGGTCCGAAGAGCTACGAGCAGTACTTC. Its protein product is CASSFGPKSYEQYF.

This clonotype was seen many times. This sequence joins TRBV12-3 or TRBV12-4 and TRBJ1-3; tentatively, D is TRBD1 (5 bases). V was trimmed by 6 bases and J by 2 bases, leaving 14 bases between them. The CDR3 covers 15 residues. The DNA of the CDR3 is TGTGCCAGCAGACTTGACAGTGCACCTGGAAACACCATATATTTT. Translating gives CASRLDSAPGNTIYF.

This clonotype occurred many times. The chain has TRBV7-8 and TRBJ1-1; 9 bases map to TRBD1. Germline V gene data show CDR1 as SGHVS and CDR2 as FQNEAQ. Trimming removed 3 bases from V and 6 bases from J; junction bases left unmatched: 5. The CDR3 has 14 residues. In DNA form, the CDR3 reads TGTGCCAGCAGCTTGAGGACAGGGGTTTCTGAAGCTTTCTTT. Translating gives CASSLRTGVSEAFF.

Ten or more counts support this clonotype. The chain recombines TRBV5-1 with TRBJ1-1; D is perhaps TRBD1 (6 bases). Germline V gives CDR1 SGHRS, CDR2 YFSETQ. The V end lost 0 bases, the J end lost 5 bases, and 14 bases lay between the germline ends. The CDR3 is 15 residues long. CDR3 sequence: CASSLERGAGTEAFF. The CDR3 DNA reads TGCGCCAGCAGCTTGGAAAGGGGGGCAGGGACTGAAGCTTTCTTT.

The sample holds many counts of this clonotype. The rearrangement uses TRBV7-9 and TRBJ2-1; D is perhaps TRBD2 (6 bases). The V end was cut by 1 base, the J end by 2 bases, with 12 bases between. CDR1 is SEHNR and CDR2 is FQNEAQ in the germline V gene (reference sequence). This CDR3 contains 16 residues. The CDR3 DNA is TGTGCCAGCAGCTTAGTAGGGACTCCCACCTACAATGAGCAGTTCTTC. Residues: CASSLVGTPTYNEQFF. Looking up the rest from reference TRBV7-9 and TRBJ2-1 gives the full variable domain: DTGVSQNPRHKITKRGQNVTFRCDPISEHNRLYWYRQTLGQGPEFLTYFQNEAQLEKSRLLSDRFSAERPKGSFSTLEIQRTEQGDSAMYLCASSLVGTPTYNEQFFGPGTRLTVL.

In regard to this clonotype: It may be a read error: a sequence one base away is much more abundant. The chain has TRBV6-5 and TRBJ2-1; D might be TRBD1 (6 bases). The CDR3 consists of 16 residues. Trimming took off 5 bases at V and 3 bases at J, with 17 bases between the two ends. In germline, CDR1 is MNHEY, CDR2 SVGAGI. CDR3 in DNA: TGTGCCAGCAGTAACGATACAGGGAAGGGCTACAATGAGCAGTTCTTC. Translation: CASSNDTGKGYNEQFF.

This clonotype showed up many times. V gene TRBV4-2 combines with J gene TRBJ2-3, with 7 bases fitting TRBD1. This CDR3 has 15 residues. V lost 3 bases, J lost 0 bases, and 3 bases stayed unmatched. Germline loops: CDR1 LGHNA, CDR2 YNFKEQ. The CDR3 DNA sequence: TGTGCCAGCAGCCAGCGACAGGGTAGCACAGATACGCAGTATTTT. Its protein is CASSQRQGSTDTQYF.

Concerning this clonotype itself: A read error may be the cause here, since a much bigger clone is one base away. The chain recombines TRBV6-1 with TRBJ1-5, with 8 bases lining up with TRBD1. This CDR3 spans 14 amino acids. Germline-derived CDR1 and CDR2 are MNHNS and SASEGT. The CDR3 region has the DNA TGTGCCATCAGTCCGGACAGGGAGGGTCAGCCCCAGCATTTT. Its translation is CAISPDREGQPQHF.

In its sample, this clonotype was seen a few times. The chain employs TRBV5-6 and TRBJ2-7; 9 bases fit TRBD2. This CDR3 has 15 residues. Germline V gene data show CDR1 as SGHDT and CDR2 as YYEEEE. V lost 0 bases, J lost 3 bases, and 4 bases stayed unmatched. The chain's CDR3 is CASSLGLAELYEQYF. CDR3 coding DNA: TGTGCCAGCAGCTTGGGACTAGCGGAACTCTACGAGCAGTACTTC.

This chain connects TRBV27 to TRBJ2-2; 7 positions match TRBD1. The V gene's germline CDR1 is MNHEY and CDR2 SMNVEV (reference sequence). The CDR3 is 16 amino acids. The junction had 8 bases not matched to a gene; V was cut back by 4 bases and J by 3 bases. The CDR3 here is CASSWDQGEYTGELFF. CDR3 in DNA: TGTGCCAGCAGTTGGGACCAGGGGGAATACACCGGGGAGCTGTTTTTT.

This clonotype was counted many times. J is TRBJ1-1 and V is TRBV6-1; D ambiguous. Trimming pared 6 bases from V and 0 bases from J, leaving 11 bases between. The CDR3 loop spans 14 amino acids. Germline V lookup: CDR1 MNHNS, CDR2 SASEGT. The CDR3 nucleotides read TGTGCCAGCAGCCTTCGGATGATGAACACTGAAGCTTTCTTT. Translation: CASSLRMMNTEAFF.

This clonotype showed up many times. This chain uses TRBV9 with TRBJ2-3; D could derive from TRBD1 or TRBD2 (5 bases each). Trimming took off 0 bases at V and 5 bases at J, with 10 bases between the two ends. This CDR3 comprises 14 residues. CDR1 is SGDLS and CDR2 is YYNGEE in the germline V gene. CDR3 region: CASSVEGAGDTQYF. CDR3 nucleotide sequence: TGTGCCAGCAGCGTAGAAGGGGCGGGAGATACGCAGTATTTT.

In its sample, this clonotype was seen many times. This chain links TRBV5-1 with TRBJ2-7; weak D call: TRBD2 (5 bases). V gave up 0 bases and J gave up 5 bases, with 12 bases separating them. The CDR3 consists of 14 residues. Germline V gene data show CDR1 as SGHRS and CDR2 as YFSETQ. The CDR3 reads CASSLGRLTDEQYF. As DNA, the CDR3 is TGCGCCAGCAGCTTGGGGAGGTTAACGGACGAGCAGTACTTC. The complete variable domain, with remaining parts taken from reference TRBV5-1 and TRBJ2-7, reads KAGVTQTPRYLIKTRGQQVTLSCSPISGHRSVSWYQQTPGQGLQFLFEYFSETQRNKGNFPGRFSGRQFSNSRSEMNVSTLELGDSALYLCASSLGRLTDEQYFGPGTRLTVT.

This clonotype appeared many times. The rearrangement uses TRBV11-1 and TRBJ1-2; perhaps TRBD1 as D (6 bases). The CDR3 totals 18 residues. Germline loops: CDR1 SGHAT, CDR2 FQDESV (reference sequence). V was shortened by 4 bases and J by 4 bases, with 25 bases between the two germline ends. In nucleotides, the CDR3 is TGTGCCAGCAGCTCCACCTCGATCAGACAGGAAAGAGGCTATGGCTACACCTTC. It encodes CASSSTSIRQERGYGYTF.

V and J are TRBV5-5 and TRBJ2-1; 10 bases are shared with TRBD1. The CDR3 length is 16 residues. The V gene's germline CDR1 is SGHKS and CDR2 YYEKEE (reference sequence). Trimming removed 2 bases from V and 8 bases from J; junction bases left unmatched: 10. The CDR3 sequence is CASSFRAGTGVYEQFF. The CDR3 DNA is TGTGCCAGCAGCTTCAGAGCCGGGACAGGGGTTTATGAGCAGTTCTTC.

This clonotype showed up many times. The rearrangement links TRBV3-1 to TRBJ2-1; D is possibly TRBD1 or TRBD2 (5 bases each). The CDR3 sequence is 15 residues long. The germline V gene has CDR1 LGHDT and CDR2 YNNKEL (reference sequence). Trimming took 4 bases from V and 4 from J, leaving 14 bases between them. The CDR3 reads CASSLAGTLYNEQFF. DNA for the CDR3: TGTGCCAGCAGCCTAGCCGGGACCTTATACAATGAGCAGTTCTTC.

This clonotype was observed at least ten times. This chain joins TRBV5-1 and TRBJ2-5, with D perhaps TRBD2 (6 bases). Germline V gives CDR1 SGHRS, CDR2 YFSETQ. Trimming left V 1 base short and J 5 bases short, with 9 bases between. The CDR3 runs 13 residues. The CDR3 spells CASSLRRVETQYF. The DNA for the CDR3 is TGCGCCAGCAGCTTGAGGAGGGTTGAGACCCAGTACTTC. Using reference TRBV5-1 and TRBJ2-5 for the parts outside the CDR3, the full variable domain is KAGVTQTPRYLIKTRGQQVTLSCSPISGHRSVSWYQQTPGQGLQFLFEYFSETQRNKGNFPGRFSGRQFSNSRSEMNVSTLELGDSALYLCASSLRRVETQYFGPGTRLLVL.

This clonotype was detected ten times or more. This chain joins TRBV4-3 and TRBJ1-4; no reliable D call. Germline CDR1 reads LGHNA; CDR2 reads YSLEER. The CDR3 is made up of 16 amino acids. With 3 bases removed from V and 5 bases from J, the gap between germline ends came to 16 bases. CDR3 in amino acids: CASSHQLTMANEKLFF. In nucleotides, the CDR3 is TGCGCCAGCAGCCACCAGCTTACGATGGCCAATGAAAAACTGTTTTTT.

This clonotype was seen many times. The chain carries TRBV6-1 and TRBJ1-1; 8 bases align to TRBD1. With 5 bases clipped from V and 5 bases from J, the junction kept 13 bases outside the gene matches. This CDR3 is built from 16 residues. Per germline, CDR1 MNHNS and CDR2 SASEGT. The CDR3 sequence is CASSRDRPRTGTEAFF. CDR3 DNA sequence: TGTGCCAGCAGTCGGGACAGGCCCCGAACCGGGACTGAAGCTTTCTTT.

Ten or more counts support this clonotype. The chain recombines TRBV20-1 with TRBJ2-1; possibly TRBD2 for D (5 bases). The V end was cut by 3 bases, the J end by 7 bases, with 22 bases between. The germline V gene has CDR1 DFQATT and CDR2 SNEGSKA (reference sequence). The CDR3 is made up of 16 amino acids. CDR3 nucleotides: TGCAGTGCTAGTTTTTATCGAGGGATTACCCCAAATGAGCAGTTCTTC. This sequence encodes CSASFYRGITPNEQFF.

This clonotype was detected ten times or more. The gene calls are TRBV20-1 and TRBJ2-1; 10 bases align to TRBD2. V trimming: 5 bases; J trimming: 1 base; junction bases outside the gene matches: 5. The germline gives CDR1 DFQATT, CDR2 SNEGSKA (reference sequence). The CDR3 is made up of 15 amino acids. CDR3 nucleotides: TGCAGTGCTCCAGCGGGGGGGAAGTCCTACAATGAGCAGTTCTTC. This codes for CSAPAGGKSYNEQFF.

This clonotype appeared many times. This chain links TRBV4-1 with TRBJ1-5; a possible D gene is TRBD1 (5 bases). Deletions cut 3 bases from V and 6 bases from J, with 12 bases between. The CDR3 has 14 residues. Germline values: CDR1 MGHRA, CDR2 YSYEKL. The CDR3 nucleotides are TGCGCCAGCAGCCAGACGGGGGGGGTTCAGCCCCAGCATTTT. Translated: CASSQTGGVQPQHF.

This clonotype was seen a handful of times. The genes are TRBV20-1 and TRBJ2-7; 8 bases match TRBD2. Germline values: CDR1 DFQATT, CDR2 SNEGSKA (reference sequence). The CDR3 covers 15 residues. The junction had 11 bases not matched to a gene; V was cut back by 1 base and J by 6 bases. The CDR3 bases are TGCAGTGCTAGAGTAGGTCGGCTAGCGGGTACCGAGCAGTACTTC. Its protein product is CSARVGRLAGTEQYF.

In its sample, this clonotype was seen many times. The V call is TRBV5-1, the J call TRBJ2-2; perhaps TRBD2 as D (6 bases). Deletions cut 4 bases from V and 4 bases from J, with 20 bases between. CDR1 SGHRS and CDR2 YFSETQ come from the germline V gene. This CDR3 has 17 residues. DNA of the CDR3: TGCGCCAGCAGCCTGCGGGAAAGGGTTCGTGGCACCGGGGAGCTGTTTTTT. Translating gives CASSLRERVRGTGELFF. The entire variable domain, with the rest obtained from reference TRBV5-1 and TRBJ2-2, is as follows: KAGVTQTPRYLIKTRGQQVTLSCSPISGHRSVSWYQQTPGQGLQFLFEYFSETQRNKGNFPGRFSGRQFSNSRSEMNVSTLELGDSALYLCASSLRERVRGTGELFFGEGSRLTVL.

This clonotype was seen many times. The rearrangement links TRBV12-3 or TRBV12-4 to TRBJ2-7; the match to TRBD1 covers 7 bases. The trim removed 6 bases at V and 3 bases at J, leaving 11 bases unmatched. This CDR3 is 15 amino acids long. The CDR3 sequence: CASSSTGQTFYEQYF. Written as DNA, the CDR3 is TGTGCCAGCAGCTCCACGGGACAGACCTTCTACGAGCAGTACTTC.

This clonotype was counted at least ten times. The V gene is TRBV6-2 or TRBV6-3, the J gene TRBJ2-1; 9 bases map to TRBD2. There are 17 residues in the CDR3. Per germline, CDR1 MNHEY and CDR2 SVGEGT. V lost 0 bases, J lost 4 bases, and 7 bases stayed unmatched. Here the CDR3 DNA reads TGTGCCAGCAGTTACTCGTCGACTAGCGGCCTGTACAATGAGCAGTTCTTC. Protein: CASSYSSTSGLYNEQFF.